This T cell receptor beta chain was sequenced during a study of post-analysis software for immune sequencing data. Study summary: The study covered relapsing-remitting, secondary progressive and progressive-relapsing courses of multiple sclerosis. Study-wide points: Controls significantly exceeded multiple sclerosis patients in normalized Chao1 diversity. Patients had higher frequencies than controls of roughly 5 TRBV segments, including TRBV5-6, TRBV5-1 and TRBV20-1. Those samples that were prepared in the same batch co-clustered strongly by F measure.

CDR3 size: 14 residues. Germline CDR1 reads SGHVS; CDR2 reads FNYEAQ. Trimming took off 4 bases at V and 2 bases at J, with 9 bases between the two ends. Every TCR beta cDNA library bore unique molecular identifiers. Yield was 450,000 to 650,000 cDNA molecules from around 1 to 10 million T cells. TCRdb redid the calling of the PCR reads with MiXCR, one entry per CDR3 protein. The sample contains hundreds of thousands of distinct CDR3 sequences, 55% to 70% of which appear only once. About this clonotype: As yet, its antigen is unknown.

This receptor was identified in a girl aged 2 to 10 with multiple sclerosis. The sequencing input was blood. This chain connects TRBV7-6 to TRBJ2-1; TRBD1 is a possible D gene (5 bases). CDR3 region: CASSSKTAYNEQFF. The DNA of the CDR3 is TGTGCCAGCAGCTCGAAGACAGCCTACAATGAGCAGTTCTTC. The variable domain in full, with the rest retrieved from reference TRBV7-6 and TRBJ2-1, is GAGVSQSPRYKVTKRGQDVALRCDPISGHVSLYWYRQALGQGPEFLTYFNYEAQQDKSGLPNDRFSAERPEGSISTLTIQRTEQRDSAMYRCASSSKTAYNEQFFGPGTRLTVL.